This record looks at one TCR beta chain sequence and its context. The antigen remains undetermined. The entry originates in a study of OX40 agonist ivuxolimab in advanced cancers. Turning to the study itself: Dose-escalation patients' cancers were hepatocellular carcinoma, melanoma, renal cell or head and neck cancer. Patients were approximately 80% male with ages roughly 20 to 80, mean 60.

Clones were sequenced by immunoSEQ multiplex PCR, and TCRdb holds only the in-frame ones, with some missing. The sample includes 20,000 to 25,000 clones, around nine tenths seen only once; the top ten take roughly 21%. General observations from the study: On average, CD8+ T cells had more expanded clones than CD4+.

The sequences come from CD4+ or CD8+ T cells sorted from blood, collected in a trial of the OX40 agonist ivuxolimab. The clonotype originates from an adult with an advanced solid tumor such as melanoma, head and neck, liver or kidney cancer.

The CDR3 spells CASSPPRGVTLREQYF. DNA for the CDR3: TGTGCCAGCAGCCCCCCCCGGGGCGTAACCCTCCGCGAGCAGTACTTC. The rearrangement joins TRBV13 to TRBJ2-7, with D tentatively TRBD1 or TRBD2 (5 bases each). Deletions cut 5 bases from V and 6 bases from J, with 23 bases between. CDR3 length: 16 amino acids. Germline V gene sequence: CDR1 PRHDT, CDR2 FYEKMQ (reference sequence). Combining the CDR3 with reference TRBV13 and TRBJ2-7 gives the whole variable domain AAGVIQSPRHLIKEKRETATLKCYPIPRHDTVYWYQQGPGQDPQFLISFYEKMQSDKGSIPDRFSAQQFSDYHSELNMSSLELGDSALYFCASSPPRGVTLREQYFGPGTRLTVT.